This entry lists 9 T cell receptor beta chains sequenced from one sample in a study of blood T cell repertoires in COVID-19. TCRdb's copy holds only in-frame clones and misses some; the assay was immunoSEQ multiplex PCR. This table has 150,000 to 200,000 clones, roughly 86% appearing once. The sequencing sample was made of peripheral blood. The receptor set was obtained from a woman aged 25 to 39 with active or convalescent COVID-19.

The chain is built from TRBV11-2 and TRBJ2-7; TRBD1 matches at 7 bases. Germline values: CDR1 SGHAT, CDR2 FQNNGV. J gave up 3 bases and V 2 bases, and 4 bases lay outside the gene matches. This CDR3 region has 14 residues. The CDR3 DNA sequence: TGTGCCAGCAGCTTAATCACAGGGGACTACGAGCAGTACTTC. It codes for CASSLITGDYEQYF.

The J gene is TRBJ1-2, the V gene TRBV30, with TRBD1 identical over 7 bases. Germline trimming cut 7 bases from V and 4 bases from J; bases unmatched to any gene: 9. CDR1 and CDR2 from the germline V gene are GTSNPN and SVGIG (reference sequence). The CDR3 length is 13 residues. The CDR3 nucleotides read TGTGCCTCCAGACTGACAGGGTTCTATGGCTACACCTTC. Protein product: CASRLTGFYGYTF.

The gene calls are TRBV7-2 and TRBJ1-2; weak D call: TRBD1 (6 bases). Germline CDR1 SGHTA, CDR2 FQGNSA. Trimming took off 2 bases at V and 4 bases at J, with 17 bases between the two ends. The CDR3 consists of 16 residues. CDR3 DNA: TGTGCCAGCAGCTTATCCCTCGACAGGTCGGTCTATGGCTACACCTTC. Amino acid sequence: CASSLSLDRSVYGYTF.

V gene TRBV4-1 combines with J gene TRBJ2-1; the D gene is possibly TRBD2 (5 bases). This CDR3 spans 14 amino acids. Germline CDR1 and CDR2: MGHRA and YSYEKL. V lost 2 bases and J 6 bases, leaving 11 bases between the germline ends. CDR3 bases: TGCGCCAGCAGCCAACCCGGACGGGGCAATGAGCAGTTCTTC. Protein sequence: CASSQPGRGNEQFF.

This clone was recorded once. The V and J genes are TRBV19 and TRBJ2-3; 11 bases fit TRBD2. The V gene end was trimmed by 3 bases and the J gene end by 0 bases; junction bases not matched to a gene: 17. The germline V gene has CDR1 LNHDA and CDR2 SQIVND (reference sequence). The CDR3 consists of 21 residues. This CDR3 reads CASSIYLGAIAGGDSTDTQYF. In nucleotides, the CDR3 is TGTGCCAGTAGTATTTATCTTGGGGCGATAGCGGGGGGGGATAGCACAGATACGCAGTATTTT.

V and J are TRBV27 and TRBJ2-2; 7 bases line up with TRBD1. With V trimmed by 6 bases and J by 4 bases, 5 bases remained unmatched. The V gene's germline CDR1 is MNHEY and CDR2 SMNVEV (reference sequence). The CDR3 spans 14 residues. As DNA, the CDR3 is TGTGCCAGCAGCTGGGGACAGCCCACCGGGGAGCTGTTTTTT. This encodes CASSWGQPTGELFF.

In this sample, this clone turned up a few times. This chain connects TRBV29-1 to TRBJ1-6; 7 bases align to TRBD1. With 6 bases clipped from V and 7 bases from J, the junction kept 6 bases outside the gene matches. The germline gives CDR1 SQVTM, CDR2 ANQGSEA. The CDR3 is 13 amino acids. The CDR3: CSVRDSGNSPLHF. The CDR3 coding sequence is TGCAGCGTAAGGGACAGTGGCAATTCACCCCTCCACTTT.

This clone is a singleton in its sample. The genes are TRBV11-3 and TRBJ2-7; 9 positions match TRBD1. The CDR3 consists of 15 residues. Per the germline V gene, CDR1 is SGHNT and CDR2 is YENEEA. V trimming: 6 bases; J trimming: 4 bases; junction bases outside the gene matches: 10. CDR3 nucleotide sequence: TGTGCCAGCAGGGGGGACCGGGACAGGGAGTACGAGCAGTACTTC. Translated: CASRGDRDREYEQYF. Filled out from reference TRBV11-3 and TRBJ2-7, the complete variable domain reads EAGVVQSPRYKIIEKKQPVAFWCNPISGHNTLYWYLQNLGQGPELLIRYENEEAVDDSQLPKDRFSAERLKGVDSTLKIQPAELGDSAVYLCASRGDRDREYEQYFGPGTRLTVT.

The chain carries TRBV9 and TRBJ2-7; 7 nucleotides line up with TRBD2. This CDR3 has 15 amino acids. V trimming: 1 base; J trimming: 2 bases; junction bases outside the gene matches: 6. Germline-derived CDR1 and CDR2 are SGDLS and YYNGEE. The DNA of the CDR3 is TGTGCCAGCAGCGTATACAGCGGGAAAACCTACGAGCAGTACTTC. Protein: CASSVYSGKTYEQYF. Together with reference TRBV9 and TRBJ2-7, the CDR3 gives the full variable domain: DSGVTQTPKHLITATGQRVTLRCSPRSGDLSVYWYQQSLDQGLQFLIQYYNGEERAKGNILERFSAQQFPDLHSELNLSSLELGDSALYFCASSVYSGKTYEQYFGPGTRLTVT.